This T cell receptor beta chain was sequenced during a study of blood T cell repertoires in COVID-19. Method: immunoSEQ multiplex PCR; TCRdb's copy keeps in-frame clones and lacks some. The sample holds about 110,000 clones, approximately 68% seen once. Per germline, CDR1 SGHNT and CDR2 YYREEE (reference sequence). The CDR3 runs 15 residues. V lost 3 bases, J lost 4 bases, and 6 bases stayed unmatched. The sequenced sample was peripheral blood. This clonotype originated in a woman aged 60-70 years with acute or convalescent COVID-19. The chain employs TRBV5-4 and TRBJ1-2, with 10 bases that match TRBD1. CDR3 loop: CASSSNGDRGYGYTF. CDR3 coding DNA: TGTGCCAGCAGCTCAAACGGGGACAGGGGCTATGGCTACACCTTC. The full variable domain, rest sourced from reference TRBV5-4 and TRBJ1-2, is ETGVTQSPTHLIKTRGQQVTLRCSSQSGHNTVSWYQQALGQGPQFIFQYYREEENGRGNFPPRFSGLQFPNYSSELNVNALELDDSALYLCASSSNGDRGYGYTFGSGTRLTVV.